This TCR beta chain was identified during a study of OX40 agonist ivuxolimab in advanced cancers. CDR3 length equals 16 residues. With 4 bases clipped from V and 4 bases from J, the junction kept 8 bases outside the gene matches. CDR1 is LGHNA and CDR2 is YSLEER in the germline V gene. The table came from immunoSEQ multiplex PCR; TCRdb's copy has only in-frame clones and leaves some out. This table has approximately 77,000 clones, approximately 86% appearing once. Patients were ineligible given autoimmune disease history or systemic immunosuppression. Drawing of blood for sampling happened at baseline, at cycle 4 day 1, and at cycle 7 day 1.

This TCR was sampled from an adult with an advanced solid tumor such as melanoma, head and neck, liver or kidney cancer. Source: CD4+ or CD8+ T cells sorted from blood, taken in a trial of the OX40 agonist ivuxolimab. The rearrangement links TRBV4-3 to TRBJ2-3, with 10 bases aligning to TRBD2. CDR3 sequence: CASSRGAGGRADTQYF. The DNA of the CDR3 is TGCGCCAGCAGCCGGGGAGCGGGGGGGCGCGCAGATACGCAGTATTTT.